This TCR beta chain was found in a study of monozygotic twins with inflammatory bowel disease. The germline CDR1 and CDR2 sequences are KGHSH and LQKENI. CDR3 length: 17 residues. No DNA is given; TCRdb re-called the 5' RACE reads and lists each CDR3 protein once. Its listing shows 190,000 or so distinct CDR3 sequences. This TCR derives from a human donor with ulcerative colitis or Crohn's disease, or a healthy co-twin of an affected twin (not recorded which). The source material was blood. The V and J genes are TRBV18 and TRBJ2-3; lacking DNA, the TRBD1 call made by TCRdb goes unchecked. CDR3 amino acids: CASSPPGQDQRTDTQYF.